This T cell receptor beta chain appears in the sequencing data of a study of regulatory T cells in long-lasting Graves disease (dated by TCRdb to about 2021). Describing the broader study: Persistent Graves' disease was defined as antithyroid drug treatment for over 5 years with persistently positive TSH receptor autoantibodies. On average, persistent Graves' disease patients in the clinical cohort had been on antithyroid drugs for around ten years. Patients with persistent Graves' disease were compared with patients with newly diagnosed Graves' disease using TCR sequencing and RNA sequencing of peripheral blood. The study was registered as a clinical trial and conducted in China. TCR sequencing covered 13 persistent and approximately 20 newly diagnosed Graves' disease patients, about 35 samples in total.

Only a few counts were recorded for this clonotype. Its binding antigen is unknown. No much larger clonotype is one base removed from it; base qualities were not supplied. Taken with the paper, the label for time point translates to: persistent/refractory GD, antithyroid drugs over 5 years with positive TRAb. For both TCR sequencing and RNA sequencing, RNA was extracted from PBMCs in TRIzol. The diagnosis of Graves' disease followed American Thyroid Association guidelines. Patients were recruited from an endocrinology department in Xi'an, China. Each patient gave around 9.2 milliliters of peripheral blood, collected in an EDTA anticoagulant tube. Ficoll Paque Plus density gradient separation was used to isolate PBMCs, and no additional T cell sorting was done. RNA quality was checked with an Agilent 2100 Bioanalyzer and agarose gel, and concentration with a NanoDrop 2000. Library preparation was by multiplex PCR. Sequencing used an Illumina HiSeq 4000. TCR beta libraries were built with iRepertoire HTBI primers and Arm-PCR amplification of CDR3 regions. Before sequencing, the PCR products underwent gel purification. As for how the authors treated the data: Gene usage analysis of CDR3 amino acid clonotypes used the approximately 62 TRBV and some 13 TRBJ segments found across samples. COPE and FqMerger were used to merge filtered high-quality paired reads into contigs. BLAST was used to align contigs to the IMGT TRBV, TRBD and TRBJ reference genes, and CDR3 was defined following IMGT. Any clonotype with a frequency above 0.1% was counted as a highly expanded clone. Repertoire diversity was measured by Shannon entropy, and V-J evenness by the Gini coefficient. A clonotype found in more than one individual was treated as public. TCRdb reran the public reads through fastp at Q25 and MiXCR, keeping productive beta chains. Entries are consolidated by CDR3 protein sequence, retaining the most common genes and DNA. The V and J calls reflect TCRdb's pipeline rather than the authors' work. The sample contains a few hundred thousand distinct CDR3 sequences, more than 20% of them found a single time. The ten top clones hold around 30% of the sample.

The investigation overall reported the following: Only the TCR beta chain was sequenced and analyzed. The authors noted that the small sample size was a limitation that may lower accuracy. Preferential use of TRBV28, TRBJ1-2 and TRBJ2-5 was observed in persistent disease, whereas TRBV20-1 and TRBJ2-1 were favored in newly diagnosed disease. Persistent Graves' disease patients showed lower TCR Shannon entropy and fewer highly expanded clones than newly diagnosed patients, suggesting clonal expansion. The study examined only peripheral blood because the primary lesion, thyroid tissue, could not be accessed. Patients with persistent disease shared more public clonotypes (around 2,500) than newly diagnosed patients did (nearly 1,000).

V is reduced by 9 bases and J by 3 bases, leaving a spacing of 15 bases between them. The CDR3 contains 15 residues, cysteine and phenylalanine counted. The DNA shown is the 45-base CDR3, in frame from base 1. The germline V gene (reference sequence) supplies CDR1 LNHDA and CDR2 SQIVND. The material was peripheral blood mononuclear cells (PBMCs), obtained when the disease was refractory, from a patient treated with antithyroid drugs. The TCR was taken from a woman aged 35 to 49 with Graves disease. Donor details come from another sample of the same person, matched by shared clones. The rearranged chain carries TRBV19 and TRBJ1-6; there is no confident call for the D gene. The CDR3 in this case is CASQDGSYYNSPLHF. In nucleotide form, the sequence is TGTGCCAGCCAGGATGGGTCCTACTATAATTCACCCCTCCACTTT.